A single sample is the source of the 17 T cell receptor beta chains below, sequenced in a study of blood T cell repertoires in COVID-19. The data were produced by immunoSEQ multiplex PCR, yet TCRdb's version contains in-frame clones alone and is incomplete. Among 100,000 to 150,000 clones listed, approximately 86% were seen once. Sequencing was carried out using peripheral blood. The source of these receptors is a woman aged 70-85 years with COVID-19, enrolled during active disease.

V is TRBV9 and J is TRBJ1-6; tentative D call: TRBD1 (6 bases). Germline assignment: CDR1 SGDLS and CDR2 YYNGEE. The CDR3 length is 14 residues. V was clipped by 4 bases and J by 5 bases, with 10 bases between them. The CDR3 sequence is CASSSRQDNSPLHF. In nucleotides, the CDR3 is TGTGCCAGCAGCTCCAGACAGGATAATTCACCCCTCCACTTT. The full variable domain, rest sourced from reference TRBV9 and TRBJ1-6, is DSGVTQTPKHLITATGQRVTLRCSPRSGDLSVYWYQQSLDQGLQFLIQYYNGEERAKGNILERFSAQQFPDLHSELNLSSLELGDSALYFCASSSRQDNSPLHFGNGTRLTVT.

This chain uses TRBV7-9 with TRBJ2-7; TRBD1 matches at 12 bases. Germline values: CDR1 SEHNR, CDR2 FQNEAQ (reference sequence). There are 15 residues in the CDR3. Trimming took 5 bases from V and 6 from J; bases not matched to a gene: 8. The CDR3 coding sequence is TGTGCCAGCAGCCCGTCGGGACAGGGGGCAGGCGAGCAGTACTTC. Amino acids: CASSPSGQGAGEQYF.

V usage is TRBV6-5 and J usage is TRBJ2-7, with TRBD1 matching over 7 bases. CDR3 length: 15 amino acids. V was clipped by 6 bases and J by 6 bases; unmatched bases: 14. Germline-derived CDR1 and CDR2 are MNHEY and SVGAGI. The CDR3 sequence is CASRSPRGIPSEQYF. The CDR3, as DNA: TGTGCCAGCAGATCTCCCAGGGGGATCCCCAGCGAGCAGTACTTC.

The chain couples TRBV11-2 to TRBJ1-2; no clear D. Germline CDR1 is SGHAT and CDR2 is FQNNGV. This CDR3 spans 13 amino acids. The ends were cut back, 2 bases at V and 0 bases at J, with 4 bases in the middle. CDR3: CASSLSTNYGYTF. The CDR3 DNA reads TGTGCCAGCAGCTTAAGCACTAACTATGGCTACACCTTC. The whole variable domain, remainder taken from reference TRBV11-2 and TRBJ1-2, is EAGVAQSPRYKIIEKRQSVAFWCNPISGHATLYWYQQILGQGPKLLIQFQNNGVVDDSQLPKDRFSAERLKGVDSTLKIQPAKLEDSAVYLCASSLSTNYGYTFGSGTRLTVV.

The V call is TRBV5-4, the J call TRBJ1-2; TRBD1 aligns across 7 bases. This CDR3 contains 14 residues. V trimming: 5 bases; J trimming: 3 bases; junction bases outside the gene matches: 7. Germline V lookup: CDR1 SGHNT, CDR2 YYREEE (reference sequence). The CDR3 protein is CASRGWGQHYGYTF. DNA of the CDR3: TGTGCCAGCAGGGGGTGGGGACAGCACTATGGCTACACCTTC.

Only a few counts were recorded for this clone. The CDR3 region is CASSLPRTRLQETQYF. In DNA, the CDR3 is TGTGCCAGCAGCTTACCTCGGACTAGGCTGCAAGAGACCCAGTACTTC. The chain recombines TRBV7-2 with TRBJ2-5, with 7 bases identical to TRBD2. The J segment lost 2 bases and the V segment lost 2 bases, leaving 8 bases of the junction unmatched. This CDR3 is built from 16 residues. Germline V gene sequence: CDR1 SGHTA, CDR2 FQGNSA.

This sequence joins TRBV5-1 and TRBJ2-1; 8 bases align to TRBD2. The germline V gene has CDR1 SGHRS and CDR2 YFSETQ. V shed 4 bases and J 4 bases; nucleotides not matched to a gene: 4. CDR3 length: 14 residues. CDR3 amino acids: CASSLTSGYNEQFF. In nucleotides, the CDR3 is TGCGCCAGCAGCCTAACTAGCGGATACAATGAGCAGTTCTTC. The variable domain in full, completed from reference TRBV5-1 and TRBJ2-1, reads KAGVTQTPRYLIKTRGQQVTLSCSPISGHRSVSWYQQTPGQGLQFLFEYFSETQRNKGNFPGRFSGRQFSNSRSEMNVSTLELGDSALYLCASSLTSGYNEQFFGPGTRLTVL.

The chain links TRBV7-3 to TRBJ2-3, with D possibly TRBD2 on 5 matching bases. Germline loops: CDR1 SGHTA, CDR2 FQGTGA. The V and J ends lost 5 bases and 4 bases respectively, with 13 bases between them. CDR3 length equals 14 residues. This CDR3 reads CASSTDLASDTQYF. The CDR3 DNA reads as TGTGCCAGCAGCACCGATCTAGCTTCAGATACGCAGTATTTT.

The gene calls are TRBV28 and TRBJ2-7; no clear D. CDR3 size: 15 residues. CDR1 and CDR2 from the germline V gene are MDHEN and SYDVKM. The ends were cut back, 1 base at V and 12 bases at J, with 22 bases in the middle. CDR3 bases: TGTGCCAGCAGTTTATACCGTTCTCAAATAGCAGCACCGTACTTC. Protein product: CASSLYRSQIAAPYF.

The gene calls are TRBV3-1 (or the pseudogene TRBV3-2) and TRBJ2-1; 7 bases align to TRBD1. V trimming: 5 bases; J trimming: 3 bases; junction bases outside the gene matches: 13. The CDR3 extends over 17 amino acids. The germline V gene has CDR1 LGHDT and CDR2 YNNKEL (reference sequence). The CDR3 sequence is CASSATGRTGGYNEQFF. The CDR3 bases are TGTGCCAGCAGCGCGACCGGGCGGACAGGAGGCTACAATGAGCAGTTCTTC.

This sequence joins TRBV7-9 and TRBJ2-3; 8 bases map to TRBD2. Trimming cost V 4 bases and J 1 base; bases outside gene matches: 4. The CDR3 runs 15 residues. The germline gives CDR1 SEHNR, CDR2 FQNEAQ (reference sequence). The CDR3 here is CASSSGTSGTDTQYF. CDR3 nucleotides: TGTGCCAGCAGCTCCGGGACTAGTGGCACAGATACGCAGTATTTT.

CDR3 sequence (DNA): TGCGCCAGCGCGTTAGGAGGGGGAGGGACGAACACTGAAGCTTTCTTT. Translation: CASALGGGGTNTEAFF. This chain joins TRBV5-1 and TRBJ1-1, with D possibly being TRBD1 (6 bases). Germline CDR1 is SGHRS and CDR2 is YFSETQ. The CDR3 covers 16 residues. V was pared by 7 bases and J by 1 base, with 20 bases between.

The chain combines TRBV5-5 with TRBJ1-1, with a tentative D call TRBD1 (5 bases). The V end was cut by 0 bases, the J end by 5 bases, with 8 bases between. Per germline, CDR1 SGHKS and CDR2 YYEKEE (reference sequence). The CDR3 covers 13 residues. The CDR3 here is CASSLVSGTEAFF. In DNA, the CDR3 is TGTGCCAGCAGCTTGGTATCAGGGACTGAAGCTTTCTTT.

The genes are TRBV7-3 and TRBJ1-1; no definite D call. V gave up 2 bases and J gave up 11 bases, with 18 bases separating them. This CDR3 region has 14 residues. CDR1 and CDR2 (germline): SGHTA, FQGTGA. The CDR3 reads CASSLGSWAAEAFF. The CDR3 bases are TGTGCCAGCAGCTTAGGGTCCTGGGCCGCCGAGGCTTTCTTT. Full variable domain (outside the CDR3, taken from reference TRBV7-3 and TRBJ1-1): GAGVSQTPSNKVTEKGKYVELRCDPISGHTALYWYRQSLGQGPEFLIYFQGTGAADDSGLPNDRFFAVRPEGSVSTLKIQRTERGDSAVYLCASSLGSWAAEAFFGQGTRLTVV.

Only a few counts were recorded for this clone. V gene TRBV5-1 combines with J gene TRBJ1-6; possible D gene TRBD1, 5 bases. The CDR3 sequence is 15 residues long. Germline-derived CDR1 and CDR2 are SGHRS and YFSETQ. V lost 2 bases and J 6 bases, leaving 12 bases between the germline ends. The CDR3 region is CASSLRTSLNSPLHF. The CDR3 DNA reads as TGCGCCAGCAGCTTACGGACATCTCTTAATTCACCCCTCCACTTT.

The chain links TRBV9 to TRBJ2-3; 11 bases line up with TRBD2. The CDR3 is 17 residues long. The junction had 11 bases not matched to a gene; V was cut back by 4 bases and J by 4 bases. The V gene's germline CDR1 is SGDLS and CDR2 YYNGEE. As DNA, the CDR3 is TGTGCCAGCAGCTTAGAGCCGGGACTAGCGGATTCAGATACGCAGTATTTT. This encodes CASSLEPGLADSDTQYF.

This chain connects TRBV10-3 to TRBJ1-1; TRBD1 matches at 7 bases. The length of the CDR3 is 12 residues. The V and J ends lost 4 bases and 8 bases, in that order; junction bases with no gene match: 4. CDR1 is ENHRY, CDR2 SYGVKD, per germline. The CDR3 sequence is CAISGVQGEAFF. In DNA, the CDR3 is TGTGCCATCAGTGGGGTACAGGGGGAAGCTTTCTTT.